These 27 T cell receptor beta chains were sequenced from one sample in a study of control samples from healthy donors and cancer patients. The method was immunoSEQ multiplex PCR; TCRdb's version includes in-frame clones alone and lacks a portion of them. This sample yields 150,000 to 200,000 clones, of which around 88% are seen a single time; nearly 5% belongs to the top ten. Sequences were obtained from blood. These receptors all come from a woman aged 25 to 39 in good health.

The J gene is TRBJ2-7, the V gene TRBV21-1; the table's TRBD1 call for D was not verified on the DNA. TRBV21-1 corresponds to a pseudogene. This CDR3 is built from 16 residues. CDR3 protein: CASSKGPPGQAAEQYV. The CDR3 DNA is TGTGCCAGCAGCAAAGGGCCCCCGGGACAGGCCGCCGAGCAGTACGTC.

The rearrangement uses TRBV30 and TRBJ1-2; 10 nucleotides match TRBD1. Germline V gene lookup returns CDR1 GTSNPN and CDR2 SVGIG (reference sequence). The J segment lost 6 bases and the V segment lost 1 base, leaving 2 bases of the junction unmatched. This CDR3 is 13 amino acids long. CDR3 DNA: TGTGCCTGGAGTGGCGGGACAGGGGATGGCTACACCTTC. Residues: CAWSGGTGDGYTF.

J is TRBJ1-2 and V is TRBV16; no clear D gene. CDR3 length equals 13 residues. Trimming took 0 bases from V and 5 from J, leaving 7 bases between them. CDR1 and CDR2 (germline): KGHSY, FQNENV. In nucleotides, the CDR3 is TGTGCCAGCAGCCAATCCGTAGAGTATGGCTACACCTTC. Translating gives CASSQSVEYGYTF.

The CDR3 protein is CSVGYGQGNTQYF. The CDR3 DNA is TGCAGCGTTGGTTACGGGCAGGGTAATACGCAGTATTTT. The V gene is TRBV29-1, the J gene TRBJ2-3, with D possibly being TRBD1 (5 bases). Trimming removed 4 bases at V and 7 bases at J, with 15 bases between. The CDR3 contains 13 residues. Germline CDR1 is SQVTM and CDR2 is ANQGSEA.

The chain employs TRBV4-1 and TRBJ1-4, with D maybe TRBD1 (5 bases). The V gene lost 10 bases and the J gene lost 0 bases, with 12 bases spanning the gap. Germline V gives CDR1 MGHRA, CDR2 YSYEKL. This CDR3 is 14 amino acids long. CDR3 nucleotides: TGCGCCACCACCAGGGTTGCAACTAATGAAAAACTGTTTTTT. Residues: CATTRVATNEKLFF.

The chain carries TRBV2 and TRBJ2-1; 8 nucleotides line up with TRBD2. This CDR3 has 14 residues. V shed 3 bases, J shed 13 bases, and the junction held 11 bases outside the gene matches. From germline, CDR1 is SNHLY and CDR2 FYNNEI. The CDR3 loop reads CASSERAGVPLQFF. CDR3 DNA sequence: TGTGCCAGCAGTGAGCGAGCGGGAGTGCCCCTCCAGTTCTTC.

This clone was picked up a small number of times. Different DNA sequences within this sample yield the same CDR3. The chain links TRBV6-5 to TRBJ1-5, with D unresolved. Germline lookup yields CDR1 MNHEY and CDR2 SVGAGI. Trimming took 0 bases from V and 6 from J, leaving 12 bases between them. This CDR3 region has 15 residues. This chain's CDR3 is CASSYSRRGGQPQHF. Here the CDR3 DNA reads TGTGCCAGCAGTTACTCGAGACGGGGTGGTCAGCCCCAGCATTTT.

V usage is TRBV3-1 (or the pseudogene TRBV3-2) and J usage is TRBJ2-5; D ambiguous. Looked up from germline, CDR1 is LGHDT and CDR2 is YNNKEL (reference sequence). V was pared by 0 bases and J by 0 bases, with 5 bases between. The CDR3 has 14 amino acids. The CDR3 DNA is TGTGCCAGCAGCCAAGAAGGGTACCAAGAGACCCAGTACTTC. This codes for CASSQEGYQETQYF.

Regarding this clone: Other DNA sequences from this sample encode an identical CDR3 as well. The chain links TRBV15 to TRBJ1-3, with D maybe TRBD1 (6 bases). The CDR3 spans 17 residues. The V end lost 2 bases, the J end lost 4 bases, and 18 bases lay between the germline ends. The germline CDR1 and CDR2 sequences are LNHNV and YYDKDF (reference sequence). CDR3 residues: CATSRSLRDILGNTIYF. The CDR3 region has the DNA TGTGCCACCAGCAGATCGCTACGGGACATCCTAGGAAACACCATATATTTT.

As to this clone: The same CDR3 is also encoded by other DNA sequences in this sample. The chain links TRBV12-3 or TRBV12-4 to TRBJ2-5; D may be TRBD1 (6 bases). Trimming cost V 3 bases and J 5 bases, with 7 bases left between them. CDR3 size: 12 residues. CDR3 region: CASSFQGETQYF. DNA of the CDR3: TGTGCCAGCAGTTTCCAGGGGGAGACCCAGTACTTC.

The V and J genes are TRBV4-1 and TRBJ2-1, with D perhaps matching TRBD2 (6 bases). With 4 bases removed from V and 9 bases from J, the gap between germline ends came to 19 bases. This CDR3 has 15 amino acids. Germline CDR1 is MGHRA and CDR2 is YSYEKL. The CDR3 bases are TGCGCCAGCAGCCTAAATAGCGGCCCCAGGAGTGAGCAGTTCTTC. This codes for CASSLNSGPRSEQFF.

The chain links TRBV4-2 to TRBJ2-2, with 10 nucleotides matching TRBD2. The junction had 0 bases not matched to a gene; V was cut back by 2 bases and J by 3 bases. CDR3 length: 15 residues. Per the germline V gene, CDR1 is LGHNA and CDR2 is YNFKEQ. CDR3 loop: CASSQLAGDTGELFF. The CDR3 DNA reads TGTGCCAGCAGCCAACTAGCGGGAGACACCGGGGAGCTGTTTTTT.

CDR3 bases: TGCGCCAGCAGCCATGAGACAGGGGTGCAGCAGCCCCAGCATTTT. This translates into CASSHETGVQQPQHF. The chain employs TRBV4-1 and TRBJ1-5; TRBD1 aligns across 8 bases. V shed 3 bases, J shed 7 bases, and the junction held 8 bases outside the gene matches. The CDR3 extends over 15 amino acids. CDR1 is MGHRA and CDR2 is YSYEKL in the germline V gene.

V gene TRBV9 combines with J gene TRBJ2-7, with 12 bases fitting TRBD2. Germline CDR1 reads SGDLS; CDR2 reads YYNGEE. After removal of 1 base from V and 1 base from J, the junction contained 6 bases not matched to a gene. The CDR3 is made up of 17 amino acids. The CDR3 spells CASSVSPLAGGSYEQYF. The CDR3 DNA follows: TGTGCCAGCAGCGTATCCCCCCTAGCGGGAGGGTCCTACGAGCAGTACTTC.

A note on this clone: The sample carries other DNA sequences with the same CDR3. The chain has TRBV7-2 and TRBJ1-3; no clear D gene. CDR1 SGHTA and CDR2 FQGNSA come from the germline V gene. This CDR3 comprises 14 residues. Trimming removed 2 bases at V and 3 bases at J, with 8 bases between. The CDR3 coding sequence is TGTGCCAGCAGCTTACGGACGGGTGGAAACACCATATATTTT. Protein: CASSLRTGGNTIYF.

This clone was counted a single time. This chain connects TRBV10-3 to TRBJ1-1; the D gene is possibly TRBD1 (6 bases). The V gene lost 10 bases and the J gene lost 0 bases, with 12 bases spanning the gap. Per germline, CDR1 ENHRY and CDR2 SYGVKD. The CDR3 extends over 13 amino acids. The CDR3 DNA is TGTGCCAGTATAGGACAGATGAACACTGAAGCTTTCTTT. Its translation is CASIGQMNTEAFF.

CDR3: CASSVDREAEQYV. CDR3 in DNA: TGTGCCAGCAGTGTCGACAGGGAGGCCGAGCAGTACGTC. The gene calls are TRBV2 and TRBJ2-7, with D possibly TRBD1 on 7 matching bases. Germline V lookup: CDR1 SNHLY, CDR2 FYNNEI. This CDR3 contains 13 residues. Trimming took 4 bases from V and 6 from J, leaving 13 bases between them.

The chain links TRBV19 to TRBJ1-1, with unresolved D. This CDR3 comprises 15 residues. V lost 1 base to trimming and J lost 3 bases, with 12 bases between them. Per the germline V gene, CDR1 is LNHDA and CDR2 is SQIVND (reference sequence). The CDR3 DNA reads TGTGCCAGTAGTATAGTTGGAGCCCGGCACACTGAAGCTTTCTTT. This sequence encodes CASSIVGARHTEAFF.

The chain uses TRBV2 and TRBJ1-3; D perhaps matches TRBD1 (5 bases). V gave up 6 bases and J gave up 4 bases, with 10 bases separating them. The CDR3 contains 13 residues. Germline V CDR1 and CDR2: SNHLY, FYNNEI. This CDR3 reads CASSRDVGNTIYF. The CDR3 bases are TGTGCCAGCAGCAGGGACGTGGGAAACACCATATATTTT.

V and J are TRBV2 and TRBJ2-5; 7 bases line up with TRBD2. The CDR3 is 13 residues long. The trim removed 7 bases at V and 2 bases at J, leaving 4 bases unmatched. Germline V CDR1 and CDR2: SNHLY, FYNNEI. The CDR3 coding sequence is TGTGCCAGCATTAAGCGGGGTCAAGAGACCCAGTACTTC. Amino acid sequence: CASIKRGQETQYF.

The rearrangement uses TRBV27 and TRBJ2-6; D gene uncertain. The CDR3 has 15 amino acids. Germline-derived CDR1 and CDR2 are MNHEY and SMNVEV (reference sequence). The V end lost 6 bases, the J end lost 8 bases, and 17 bases lay between the germline ends. The CDR3 sequence: CASSLGPRVSNVLTF. CDR3 bases: TGTGCCAGCAGCTTAGGGCCTCGGGTGTCCAACGTCCTGACTTTC.

This sequence joins TRBV5-1 and TRBJ2-3; perhaps D is TRBD1 or TRBD2 (5 bases each). This CDR3 has 13 amino acids. Trimming stripped 5 bases from V and 1 base from J, with 8 bases between. The germline V gene has CDR1 SGHRS and CDR2 YFSETQ. The DNA for the CDR3 is TGCGCCAGCAGATGGGACCGCACAGATACGCAGTATTTT. This gives the protein CASRWDRTDTQYF.

The chain joins TRBV5-1 to TRBJ2-5, with 7 bases identical to TRBD1. V lost 4 bases to trimming and J lost 1 base; unmatched junction nucleotides: 4. Germline V gene lookup returns CDR1 SGHRS and CDR2 YFSETQ. The CDR3 length is 14 residues. The CDR3 is CASSVGQAQETQYF. DNA for the CDR3: TGCGCCAGCAGCGTCGGACAGGCCCAAGAGACCCAGTACTTC. Looking up the rest from reference TRBV5-1 and TRBJ2-5 gives the full variable domain: KAGVTQTPRYLIKTRGQQVTLSCSPISGHRSVSWYQQTPGQGLQFLFEYFSETQRNKGNFPGRFSGRQFSNSRSEMNVSTLELGDSALYLCASSVGQAQETQYFGPGTRLLVL.

CDR3 region: CASSLWGGYNSPLHF. The CDR3 bases are TGTGCCAGCAGTTTATGGGGGGGCTATAATTCACCCCTCCACTTT. V and J are TRBV27 and TRBJ1-6; weak D call: TRBD1 (5 bases). The V and J ends lost 1 base and 3 bases respectively, with 7 bases between them. Germline CDR1 MNHEY, CDR2 SMNVEV (reference sequence). CDR3 length: 15 residues.

This clone was counted between two and nine times. Different DNA sequences within this sample yield the same CDR3. The V and J genes are TRBV3-1 (or the pseudogene TRBV3-2) and TRBJ1-1; possibly TRBD1 for D (6 bases). Germline V gives CDR1 LGHDT, CDR2 YNNKEL (reference sequence). Trimming stripped 4 bases from V and 2 bases from J, with 11 bases between. The CDR3 covers 14 residues. CDR3 in amino acids: CASSPQGYNTEAFF. CDR3 in DNA: TGTGCCAGCAGCCCCCAGGGGTATAACACTGAAGCTTTCTTT.

This clone was seen a single time. V is TRBV19 and J is TRBJ2-3; no definite D call. Germline CDR1 is LNHDA and CDR2 is SQIVND (reference sequence). The CDR3 runs to 16 residues. Trimming cost V 3 bases and J 4 bases, with 17 bases left between them. CDR3: CASSIRPLQNPDTQYF. The CDR3 DNA reads as TGTGCCAGTAGTATTCGACCCCTCCAGAATCCAGATACGCAGTATTTT.

The chain recombines TRBV2 with TRBJ2-1; D remains ambiguous. The germline V gene encodes CDR1 SNHLY and CDR2 FYNNEI. This CDR3 comprises 13 residues. Trimming stripped 10 bases from V and 0 bases from J, with 10 bases between. In DNA, the CDR3 is TGTGCCACCGATTCCAGCTCCTACAATGAGCAGTTCTTC. Amino acids: CATDSSSYNEQFF.